This TCR beta chain was captured in a study of T-cell reconstitution after alpha-beta-depleted transplantation in children. Study conclusions and caveats: At one year after transplant, newly produced T cells mostly accounted for T-cell counts and diversity. Expanded graft clones numbering several hundred reportedly gave rise to alpha-beta T cells about two months after transplant. It was surviving recipient T cells and thymic progenitors that gave some patients high TCRbeta diversity at day 60.

Trimming cost V 2 bases and J 4 bases, with 6 bases left between them. The CDR3 covers 12 residues. Germline-derived CDR1 and CDR2 are SGHDN and FVKESK. Preparation of the TCRbeta library was carried out with unique molecular identifiers. TCRdb itself ran the PCR reads through MiXCR, one entry per CDR3 protein. Seen here are hundreds of thousands of distinct CDR3 sequences, under 20% observed once, and the top ten hold 29%. With respect to this clonotype: No antigen is known for it.

This sequence joins TRBV14 and TRBJ2-7; D is ambiguous. Sequenced here: PBMCs, mostly from graft donor cells, sampled 360 days after TCRalphabeta/CD19-depleted stem cell transplant. This sequence originates from a boy younger than two who had a stem cell transplant for Wiskott-Aldrich syndrome, so the T cells may come from the graft donor. The CDR3 DNA sequence: TGTGCCAGCAGCCAAAGTAGGTACGAGCAGTACTTC. Translation gives CASSQSRYEQYF.